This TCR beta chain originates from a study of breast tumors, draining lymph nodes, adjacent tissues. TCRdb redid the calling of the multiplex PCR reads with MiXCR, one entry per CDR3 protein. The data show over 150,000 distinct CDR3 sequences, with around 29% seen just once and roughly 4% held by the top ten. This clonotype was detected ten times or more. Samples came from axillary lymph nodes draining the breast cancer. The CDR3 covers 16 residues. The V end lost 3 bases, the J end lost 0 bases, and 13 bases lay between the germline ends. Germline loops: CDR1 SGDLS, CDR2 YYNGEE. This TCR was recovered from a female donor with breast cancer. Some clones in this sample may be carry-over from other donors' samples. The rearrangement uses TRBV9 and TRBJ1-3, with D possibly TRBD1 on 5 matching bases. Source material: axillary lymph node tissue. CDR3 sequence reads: CASSAGLLSSGNTIYF. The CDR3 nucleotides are TGTGCCAGCAGCGCGGGACTTCTCAGCTCTGGAAACACCATATATTTT.